These 25 T cell receptor beta chains came from one sample sequenced in a study of memory CD4+ T cells and cytomegalovirus serostatus. Single viable CD3+CD4+CD8-CD45RO+ cells were sorted as the memory CD4+ T cells. The data were produced by immunoSEQ multiplex PCR, yet TCRdb's version contains in-frame clones alone and is incomplete. The sample shows approximately 50,000 clones, about 70% of them seen only once. Sequencing input: memory CD4+ T cells from blood. These receptors originate from an adult in good health and CMV-seropositive.

The gene calls are TRBV15 and TRBJ1-4; TRBD1 aligns across 9 bases. The germline gives CDR1 LNHNV, CDR2 YYDKDF (reference sequence). V was pared by 1 base and J by 7 bases, with 1 base of the junction left unmatched. The CDR3 has 14 amino acids. The CDR3 reads CATSRGGQGEKLFF. CDR3 sequence (DNA): TGTGCCACCAGCAGAGGGGGACAGGGTGAAAAACTGTTTTTT.

This chain connects TRBV6-5 to TRBJ1-2; D is possibly TRBD1 (5 bases). The CDR3 totals 13 residues. Germline CDR1 MNHEY, CDR2 SVGAGI. V lost 2 bases to trimming and J lost 8 bases, with 12 bases between them. The chain's CDR3 is CASSYDSTSGYTF. For the CDR3, the DNA is TGTGCCAGCAGTTACGACAGTACCTCAGGCTACACCTTC.

The CDR3 bases are TGTGCCATCAGTGACTCTGGGCGGGAGGGCCTTGAGACCCAGTACTTC. Amino acids: CAISDSGREGLETQYF. This chain links TRBV10-3 with TRBJ2-5; 9 bases map to TRBD2. J was trimmed by 5 bases and V by 3 bases; bases with no gene match: 10. This CDR3 contains 16 residues. Per germline, CDR1 ENHRY and CDR2 SYGVKD.

The V and J genes are TRBV18 and TRBJ1-2; 8 bases fit TRBD1. The CDR3 has 14 amino acids. From germline, CDR1 is KGHSH and CDR2 LQKENI. The junction had 4 bases not matched to a gene; V was cut back by 4 bases and J by 3 bases. The CDR3 bases are TGTGCCAGCTCACAACAGGGGGATGACTATGGCTACACCTTC. It specifies CASSQQGDDYGYTF.

This clone has only one observation. The chain has TRBV4-3 and TRBJ2-3; 12 bases map to TRBD2. The CDR3 spans 16 residues. Germline CDR1 reads LGHNA; CDR2 reads YSLEER. With V trimmed by 1 base and J by 5 bases, 4 bases remained unmatched. The DNA of the CDR3 is TGCGCCAGCAGCCAAGCGCTAGCGGGAGGGAAAGATACGCAGTATTTT. It is translated as CASSQALAGGKDTQYF.

This clone has just a few counts. V usage is TRBV11-3 and J usage is TRBJ1-4; unclear D gene. V was clipped by 7 bases and J by 8 bases, with 11 bases between them. This CDR3 has 12 residues. CDR1 is SGHNT and CDR2 is YENEEA in the germline V gene. CDR3 in amino acids: CASTDLSEKLFF. DNA for the CDR3: TGTGCCAGCACAGACCTCTCAGAAAAACTGTTTTTT.

The J gene is TRBJ1-2, the V gene TRBV19; D may be TRBD1 (6 bases). Germline V gene sequence: CDR1 LNHDA, CDR2 SQIVND (reference sequence). V was pared by 8 bases and J by 6 bases, with 16 bases between. The CDR3 runs 13 residues. Here the CDR3 reads CASSGHRGDGYTF. CDR3 coding DNA: TGTGCCAGTTCGGGACACCGAGGAGATGGCTACACCTTC.

This sequence joins TRBV14 and TRBJ2-7; no definite D call. From germline, CDR1 is SGHDN and CDR2 FVKESK. This CDR3 region has 13 residues. The V end was cut by 0 bases, the J end by 3 bases, with 6 bases between. In nucleotides, the CDR3 is TGTGCCAGCAGCCAAGATCTTCTCTACGAGCAGTACTTC. Protein sequence: CASSQDLLYEQYF.

This sequence joins TRBV6-5 and TRBJ1-3; a weak D match, TRBD1 (6 bases). This CDR3 has 15 residues. CDR1 is MNHEY, CDR2 SVGAGI, per germline. Trimming shortened V by 8 bases and J by 3 bases, and 17 bases separated the two germline ends. The DNA for the CDR3 is TGTGCCAGCTCGAAAGGGGGTAGGGGTGGAAACACCATATATTTT. Its translation is CASSKGGRGGNTIYF.

This clone was seen a single time. The chain couples TRBV30 to TRBJ1-2; possibly TRBD1 for D (6 bases). V lost 3 bases to trimming and J lost 5 bases, with 16 bases between them. The CDR3 runs to 14 residues. Germline assignment: CDR1 GTSNPN and CDR2 SVGIG (reference sequence). CDR3 amino acids: CAWRERDNLYGYTF. CDR3 DNA sequence: TGTGCCTGGAGAGAGAGGGACAACTTGTATGGCTACACCTTC.

The CDR3 region is CASSQDLRASGRRDNEQFF. Here the CDR3 DNA reads TGCGCCAGCAGCCAAGATCTTAGGGCTAGCGGGAGGCGTGACAATGAGCAGTTCTTC. The chain has TRBV4-1 and TRBJ2-1; 11 nucleotides match TRBD2. The CDR3 has 19 amino acids. Looked up from germline, CDR1 is MGHRA and CDR2 is YSYEKL. V was pared by 0 bases and J by 5 bases, with 12 bases of the junction left unmatched.

This clone was found a few times. This chain uses TRBV9 with TRBJ1-2; D unresolved. The length of the CDR3 is 15 residues. Germline V gives CDR1 SGDLS, CDR2 YYNGEE. Deletions cut 4 bases from V and 8 bases from J, with 21 bases between. This CDR3 reads CASSPTWTLRSGYTF. CDR3 nucleotide sequence: TGTGCCAGCAGCCCCACTTGGACCCTCCGATCAGGCTACACCTTC.

The rearrangement uses TRBV5-1 and TRBJ1-3; D is uncertain. This CDR3 comprises 15 residues. Trimming cost V 0 bases and J 1 base, with 8 bases left between them. Germline V gene lookup returns CDR1 SGHRS and CDR2 YFSETQ. The DNA for the CDR3 is TGCGCCAGCAGCTTGGATGGGGTTTCTGGAAACACCATATATTTT. Translation: CASSLDGVSGNTIYF.

The chain couples TRBV2 to TRBJ1-2, with D maybe TRBD1 (5 bases). Trimming stripped 6 bases from V and 2 bases from J, with 13 bases between. The length of the CDR3 is 14 residues. The germline CDR1 and CDR2 sequences are SNHLY and FYNNEI. The CDR3 loop reads CASRRDPKNYGYTF. CDR3 nucleotides: TGTGCCAGCAGGAGGGACCCTAAGAACTATGGCTACACCTTC.

This clone was found a few times. The V gene is TRBV28, the J gene TRBJ2-7; 12 bases agree with TRBD2. Unmatched junction bases numbered 10, after V lost 6 bases and J lost 7 bases. This CDR3 contains 15 residues. Germline CDR1 is MDHEN and CDR2 is SYDVKM. The CDR3 protein is CASRGSSGRAQEQYF. In DNA form, the CDR3 reads TGTGCCAGCAGGGGCTCTAGCGGGAGGGCCCAAGAGCAGTACTTC.

V is TRBV28 and J is TRBJ1-2, with D unclear. V lost 6 bases, J lost 4 bases, and 3 bases lay in between. Germline CDR1 and CDR2: MDHEN and SYDVKM. This CDR3 has 10 amino acids. Here the CDR3 reads CASRGYGYTF. As DNA, the CDR3 is TGTGCCAGCAGGGGCTATGGCTACACCTTC.

The chain combines TRBV14 with TRBJ1-5; tentative D call: TRBD1 (6 bases). The germline gives CDR1 SGHDN, CDR2 FVKESK. This CDR3 is built from 13 residues. CDR3 nucleotide sequence: TGTCGGGGGCCACTCAAGGGCAATCAGCCCCAGCATTTT. Its protein product is CRGPLKGNQPQHF.

V gene TRBV6-1 combines with J gene TRBJ2-3, with a weak D call TRBD1 (6 bases). This CDR3 has 14 residues. V shed 7 bases and J shed 0 bases, with 11 bases lying between them. Germline V gives CDR1 MNHNS, CDR2 SASEGT. The CDR3 bases are TGTGCCAGCAACAGGGAATGGAGCACAGATACGCAGTATTTT. Translating it yields CASNREWSTDTQYF.

This chain joins TRBV30 and TRBJ1-5; TRBD1 might be the D (6 bases). V lost 1 base, J lost 4 bases, and 14 bases lay in between. CDR1 is GTSNPN and CDR2 is SVGIG in the germline V gene (reference sequence). The CDR3 runs to 15 residues. CDR3 bases: TGTGCCTGGAGTGGAGGGCTGGGGGCGAATCAGCCCCAGCATTTT. Translated, it gives CAWSGGLGANQPQHF.

V gene TRBV7-2 combines with J gene TRBJ1-2; D remains unclear. The germline V gene has CDR1 SGHTA and CDR2 FQGNSA. This CDR3 has 14 amino acids. Trimming shortened V by 6 bases and J by 4 bases, and 15 bases separated the two germline ends. The CDR3 nucleotides read TGTGCCAGCAGTAAGTCGGTCAGCGTCTATGGCTACACCTTC. Translation: CASSKSVSVYGYTF. The full variable domain, rest sourced from reference TRBV7-2 and TRBJ1-2, is GAGVSQSPSNKVTEKGKDVELRCDPISGHTALYWYRQSLGQGLEFLIYFQGNSAPDKSGLPSDRFSAERTGGSVSTLTIQRTQQEDSAVYLCASSKSVSVYGYTFGSGTRLTVV.

This clone was observed a single time. The chain uses TRBV6-6 and TRBJ2-1; the D is unclear. The CDR3 spans 15 residues. Trimming removed 5 bases at V and 5 bases at J, with 16 bases between. CDR1 is MNHNY and CDR2 is SVGAGI in the germline V gene (reference sequence). The CDR3 loop is CASSPPPSRDNEQFF. Written as DNA, the CDR3 is TGTGCCAGCAGTCCTCCTCCGAGTCGGGACAATGAGCAGTTCTTC.

CDR3 coding DNA: TGTGCCAGCAGCTTTACAACTACAGGGGGCAAAAACATTCAGTACTTC. It specifies CASSFTTTGGKNIQYF. This chain connects TRBV13 to TRBJ2-4; TRBD1 matches at 8 bases. The CDR3 runs 16 residues. The V and J ends lost 3 bases and 3 bases, in that order; junction bases with no gene match: 7. Germline CDR1 PRHDT, CDR2 FYEKMQ (reference sequence).

The V call is TRBV5-1, the J call TRBJ2-2; possible D gene TRBD2, 5 bases. The V and J ends lost 4 bases and 2 bases respectively, with 12 bases between them. CDR1 is SGHRS, CDR2 YFSETQ, per germline. This CDR3 has 15 residues. CDR3 sequence: CASSPRTGNTGELFF. The CDR3 DNA follows: TGCGCCAGCAGCCCCCGGACGGGAAACACCGGGGAGCTGTTTTTT. The full variable domain, with the rest looked up from reference TRBV5-1 and TRBJ2-2, is KAGVTQTPRYLIKTRGQQVTLSCSPISGHRSVSWYQQTPGQGLQFLFEYFSETQRNKGNFPGRFSGRQFSNSRSEMNVSTLELGDSALYLCASSPRTGNTGELFFGEGSRLTVL.

The chain is built from TRBV6-6 and TRBJ1-6; no clear D. Trimming shortened V by 6 bases and J by 8 bases, and 5 bases separated the two germline ends. Germline loops: CDR1 MNHNY, CDR2 SVGAGI (reference sequence). This CDR3 has 11 amino acids. The CDR3 region is CASSGDSPLHF. As DNA, the CDR3 is TGTGCCAGCAGCGGAGATTCACCCCTCCACTTT.

The V call is TRBV7-8, the J call TRBJ2-7; 8 bases line up with TRBD2. The CDR3 is made up of 17 amino acids. The V segment lost 1 base and the J segment 2 bases; nucleotides outside the gene matches: 10. CDR1 and CDR2 (germline): SGHVS, FQNEAQ. CDR3 nucleotides: TGTGCCAGCAGCTTAGGTGGGGCCAGCGGGGGAGCCTACGAGCAGTACTTC. Translation: CASSLGGASGGAYEQYF.